This T cell receptor beta chain was captured in a study of blood T cells in healthy people across ages. Across the study: Through template switching, about one barcoded beta molecule was captured per two T cells, as measured in model experiments. Whole-study results and caveats: Investigators treated diversity estimates from one million T cells as underestimates.

Together with a sample-barcoded 5' primer, a J-beta primer mix was included in a second PCR lasting about 7 to 11 cycles. TCRdb independently ran MiXCR on the 5' RACE reads; one entry per CDR3 protein. The repertoire holds hundreds of thousands of distinct CDR3 sequences, with 40% to 45% as singletons. For this clonotype: The target antigen is unknown.

Deletions cut 5 bases from V and 0 bases from J, with 11 bases between. The CDR3 sequence is 14 residues long. Germline V gives CDR1 SEHNR, CDR2 FQNEAQ (reference sequence). The V and J genes are TRBV7-9 and TRBJ2-7, with D maybe TRBD1 (5 bases). This TCR was sampled from an elderly man in good health. Sequencing used blood. The DNA for the CDR3 is TGTGCCAGCAGCGCGACAGACAGCTCCTACGAGCAGTACTTC. Its translation: CASSATDSSYEQYF.